Shown below are 25 T cell receptor beta chains from a single sample sequenced in a study of blood T cells in healthy people across ages. With a J-beta primer mix and a sample-barcoded 5' primer, a second PCR ran roughly 6 to 11 cycles. TCRdb analysed the 5' RACE reads with MiXCR anew, one entry per CDR3 protein. The sample carries 1.8 million or so distinct CDR3 sequences, roughly 43% recorded once. Sequencing input: blood. The receptors shown here come from a human donor in good health.

The rearrangement uses TRBV15 and TRBJ2-7; 7 bases are shared with TRBD1. The CDR3 is 15 residues long. The junction had 9 bases not matched to a gene; V was cut back by 4 bases and J by 3 bases. In germline, CDR1 is LNHNV, CDR2 YYDKDF (reference sequence). CDR3 nucleotides: TGTGCCACCAGCATAAGTTTCGGGACAGACTACGAGCAGTACTTC. This codes for CATSISFGTDYEQYF.

The chain recombines TRBV7-7 with TRBJ2-1, with TRBD2 matching 10 bases. Germline loops: CDR1 SSHAT, CDR2 FNYEAQ (reference sequence). CDR3 length: 14 residues. After removal of 5 bases from V and 9 bases from J, the junction contained 7 bases not matched to a gene. CDR3 sequence reads: CASSKELAGAEQFF. CDR3 coding DNA: TGTGCCAGCAGCAAAGAGCTAGCGGGGGCTGAGCAGTTCTTC. Full variable domain (missing parts from reference TRBV7-7 and TRBJ2-1): GAGVSQSPRYKVTKRGQDVTLRCDPISSHATLYWYQQALGQGPEFLTYFNYEAQPDKSGLPSDRFSAERPEGSISTLTIQRTEQRDSAMYRCASSKELAGAEQFFGPGTRLTVL.

This clonotype has a handful of counts. The chain combines TRBV12-3 or TRBV12-4 with TRBJ2-1; 11 nucleotides agree with TRBD1. The CDR3 has 17 residues. V was pared by 5 bases and J by 8 bases, with 14 bases of the junction left unmatched. DNA of the CDR3: TGTGCCAGCAGTCCCAACTCCGGGACAGGGGGGGTTGATGAGCAGTTCTTC. It translates to CASSPNSGTGGVDEQFF.

This clonotype appeared a few times. The CDR3 loop reads CASSLITSLFYEQYF. Here the CDR3 DNA reads TGTGCCAGCAGCTTGATAACTAGCTTGTTCTACGAGCAGTACTTC. J is TRBJ2-7 and V is TRBV7-9; D is perhaps TRBD2 (6 bases). Trimming took off 3 bases at V and 3 bases at J, with 15 bases between the two ends. The CDR3 contains 15 residues. Germline CDR1 is SEHNR and CDR2 is FQNEAQ (reference sequence).

Details on this clonotype: This may arise from a read error, as a much more abundant clone is one base away. The rearrangement joins TRBV6-5 to TRBJ2-3; D perhaps matches TRBD2 (5 bases). The germline CDR1 and CDR2 sequences are MNHEY and SVGAGI. The CDR3 loop spans 15 amino acids. The CDR3 bases are TGTGCCAGCGGTTACTCGGGGAGCTTCACAGATACGCAGTATTTT. Translated: CASGYSGSFTDTQYF.

In this sample, this clonotype turned up a few times. This chain joins TRBV5-1 and TRBJ2-7, with D uncertain. The length of the CDR3 is 14 residues. Trimming left V 4 bases short and J 4 bases short, with 15 bases between. Germline V gene sequence: CDR1 SGHRS, CDR2 YFSETQ. Written as DNA, the CDR3 is TGCGCCAGCAGCAAAGCAACCTCCTCATACGAGCAGTACTTC. It specifies CASSKATSSYEQYF.

This chain links TRBV20-1 with TRBJ2-7; 14 bases are a match to TRBD2. The CDR3 contains 13 residues. The trim removed 5 bases at V and 6 bases at J, leaving 3 bases unmatched. The V gene's germline CDR1 is DFQATT and CDR2 SNEGSKA (reference sequence). This CDR3 is CSARLAGGREQYF. As DNA, the CDR3 is TGCAGTGCTCGACTAGCGGGGGGGCGCGAGCAGTACTTC.

The genes are TRBV7-2 and TRBJ2-5, with 8 bases aligning to TRBD1. Germline lookup yields CDR1 SGHTA and CDR2 FQGNSA. The CDR3 totals 15 residues. J lost 5 bases, V lost 5 bases, and 10 bases had no gene match. The CDR3 is CASSLPGGLGETQYF. CDR3 coding DNA: TGTGCCAGCAGCCTTCCAGGGGGCTTGGGGGAGACCCAGTACTTC.

CDR3 region: CASSVGTGVHEQYF. CDR3 DNA sequence: TGTGCCAGCTCAGTCGGGACAGGAGTCCACGAGCAGTACTTC. This chain links TRBV7-6 with TRBJ2-7, with 8 positions matching TRBD1. The germline gives CDR1 SGHVS, CDR2 FNYEAQ. CDR3 length equals 14 residues. V shed 8 bases, J shed 5 bases, and the junction held 11 bases outside the gene matches.

This clonotype was seen repeatedly, ten times or more. V and J are TRBV6-6 and TRBJ1-2; a possible D gene is TRBD1 (5 bases). There are 16 residues in the CDR3. Germline CDR1 reads MNHNY; CDR2 reads SVGAGI (reference sequence). V lost 2 bases to trimming and J lost 7 bases, with 20 bases between them. The CDR3 DNA reads TGTGCCAGCAGTTACGCAGGGCCTCCCTCCTCTGGTGGCTACACCTTC. Translation: CASSYAGPPSSGGYTF.

This clonotype was counted only a few times. The gene calls are TRBV29-1 and TRBJ2-5, with 7 nucleotides matching TRBD1. The trim removed 6 bases at V and 2 bases at J, leaving 9 bases unmatched. CDR1 SQVTM and CDR2 ANQGSEA come from the germline V gene. This CDR3 region has 14 residues. CDR3 nucleotide sequence: TGCAGCGTCGGGTTGACAGGGTCTCAAGAGACCCAGTACTTC. It is translated as CSVGLTGSQETQYF.

The CDR3 bases are TGTGCCCCCCACCCAAGTGGGCGAATCTCTTACAATGAGCAGTTCTTC. Its translation: CAPHPSGRISYNEQFF. The chain uses TRBV7-7 and TRBJ2-1, with unresolved D. Germline V CDR1 and CDR2: SSHAT, FNYEAQ (reference sequence). The CDR3 extends over 16 amino acids. The V and J ends lost 11 bases and 4 bases respectively, with 24 bases between them.

The rearrangement joins TRBV9 to TRBJ1-2, with 9 bases matching TRBD1. CDR3 size: 14 residues. Germline V gives CDR1 SGDLS, CDR2 YYNGEE. Trimming took 9 bases from V and 2 from J; bases not matched to a gene: 8. The CDR3 reads CAKGWTGENYGYTF. CDR3 nucleotide sequence: TGTGCCAAGGGGTGGACAGGGGAAAACTATGGCTACACCTTC. Full variable domain (rest looked up from reference TRBV9 and TRBJ1-2): DSGVTQTPKHLITATGQRVTLRCSPRSGDLSVYWYQQSLDQGLQFLIQYYNGEERAKGNILERFSAQQFPDLHSELNLSSLELGDSALYFCAKGWTGENYGYTFGSGTRLTVV.

This clonotype was counted ten times or more. The rearrangement joins TRBV20-1 to TRBJ2-4; no clear D gene. The V end lost 6 bases, the J end lost 5 bases, and 17 bases lay between the germline ends. Germline values: CDR1 DFQATT, CDR2 SNEGSKA (reference sequence). The CDR3 consists of 14 residues. DNA of the CDR3: TGCAGTGCCCAGCCTTCTTTGGGCGAAAACATTCAGTACTTC. This translates into CSAQPSLGENIQYF.

The CDR3 sequence: CASRMRTGGTSYNSPLHF. The CDR3 nucleotides read TGTGCCAGCAGGATGAGGACAGGGGGAACCTCCTATAATTCACCCCTCCACTTT. This sequence joins TRBV7-2 and TRBJ1-6, with TRBD1 matching over 10 bases. Germline-derived CDR1 and CDR2 are SGHTA and FQGNSA. The ends lost 6 bases at V and 0 bases at J; junction bases unmatched: 8. This CDR3 is 18 amino acids long.

In its sample, this clonotype was seen a few times. The V call is TRBV7-2, the J call TRBJ1-6, with a tentative D call TRBD1 (5 bases). CDR1 is SGHTA and CDR2 is FQGNSA in the germline V gene. CDR3 length: 15 amino acids. V was trimmed by 5 bases and J by 3 bases, leaving 11 bases between them. The CDR3 sequence is CASSQAGIYNSPLHF. The CDR3 region has the DNA TGTGCCAGCAGCCAAGCAGGGATCTATAATTCACCCCTCCACTTT.

The chain employs TRBV7-9 and TRBJ1-1, with 10 nucleotides matching TRBD1. Germline CDR1 and CDR2: SEHNR and FQNEAQ (reference sequence). There are 15 residues in the CDR3. J gave up 10 bases and V 1 base, and 9 bases lay outside the gene matches. In DNA form, the CDR3 reads TGTGCCAGCAGCTTAGGGGGACAGGGGATTTCAGGAGCTTTCTTT. This encodes CASSLGGQGISGAFF. Full variable domain (outside the CDR3, taken from reference TRBV7-9 and TRBJ1-1): DTGVSQNPRHKITKRGQNVTFRCDPISEHNRLYWYRQTLGQGPEFLTYFQNEAQLEKSRLLSDRFSAERPKGSFSTLEIQRTEQGDSAMYLCASSLGGQGISGAFFGQGTRLTVV.

This rearrangement joins TRBV12-3 or TRBV12-4 to TRBJ2-5, with TRBD1 matching 7 bases. TRBJ2-7 matches the DNA end more closely, so the J call is doubtful. This CDR3 is built from 15 residues. CDR3 in amino acids: CASSTTGESGYEQYF. The CDR3 DNA follows: TGTGCCAGCAGTACTACAGGGGAATCGGGCTACGAGCAGTACTTC.

The chain links TRBV20-1 to TRBJ2-3, with 7 positions matching TRBD2. Per the germline V gene, CDR1 is DFQATT and CDR2 is SNEGSKA (reference sequence). The length of the CDR3 is 14 residues. V lost 3 bases to trimming and J lost 2 bases; unmatched junction nucleotides: 5. This CDR3 reads CSASGLAATDTQYF. CDR3 bases: TGCAGTGCTAGTGGGCTAGCGGCCACAGATACGCAGTATTTT.

The J gene is TRBJ1-2, the V gene TRBV18; D gene unclear. Per germline, CDR1 KGHSH and CDR2 LQKENI. The CDR3 consists of 11 residues. V dropped 5 bases and J dropped 7 bases, with 8 bases sitting between them. CDR3 amino acids: CASSGARGYTF. The CDR3 DNA is TGTGCCAGCTCAGGAGCGCGTGGCTACACCTTC.

Only a few counts were recorded for this clonotype. CDR3 sequence: CASSRYGGLNEQFF. The CDR3 DNA follows: TGTGCCAGCAGTCGCTACGGGGGTTTGAATGAGCAGTTCTTC. The chain couples TRBV2 to TRBJ2-1; a possible D gene is TRBD2 (6 bases). The germline gives CDR1 SNHLY, CDR2 FYNNEI. V was cut by 5 bases and J by 7 bases, with 15 bases left in between. This CDR3 is 14 amino acids long.

The chain uses TRBV6-5 and TRBJ1-4; D might be TRBD1 (5 bases). The CDR3 runs to 14 residues. Germline V CDR1 and CDR2: MNHEY, SVGAGI. V was trimmed by 5 bases and J by 6 bases, leaving 13 bases between them. CDR3 DNA: TGTGCCAGCAGTGCCCGAGACAGTGATGAAAAACTGTTTTTT. It encodes CASSARDSDEKLFF.

CDR3 sequence reads: CASSYSLGQSSYEQYF. The CDR3, as DNA: TGTGCCAGCAGTTACTCGCTGGGACAGTCTTCCTACGAGCAGTACTTC. The V and J genes are TRBV6-5 and TRBJ2-7; TRBD1 matches 7 bases. From germline, CDR1 is MNHEY and CDR2 SVGAGI. J was trimmed by 1 base and V by 0 bases; bases with no gene match: 6. CDR3 size: 16 residues.

The genes are TRBV9 and TRBJ2-5, with D possibly matching TRBD2 (6 bases). This CDR3 has 16 amino acids. V was shortened by 3 bases and J by 1 base, with 16 bases between the two germline ends. In germline, CDR1 is SGDLS, CDR2 YYNGEE. Here the CDR3 DNA reads TGTGCCAGCAGCGCTTCGACTAGATTGGGCCAAGAGACCCAGTACTTC. Its protein product is CASSASTRLGQETQYF.

This chain links TRBV2 with TRBJ1-1; D unresolved. The CDR3 covers 13 residues. V shed 8 bases and J shed 2 bases, with 12 bases lying between them. The germline V gene has CDR1 SNHLY and CDR2 FYNNEI. CDR3 sequence (DNA): TGTGCCAGCTGTCCCGAGATCAACACTGAAGCTTTCTTT. Protein: CASCPEINTEAFF.